The TCR beta chain under discussion was sequenced for a study of T cells in Graves' hyperthyroidism and ophthalmopathy. Germline lookup yields CDR1 SGHRS and CDR2 YFSETQ. This CDR3 contains 15 residues. Unmatched junction bases numbered 9, after V lost 4 bases and J lost 13 bases. RNA transcripts served as the template for amplifying TCR beta CDR3 regions. During a first-round RT-PCR of the TCR CDR3, the HTBI primer set was used. TCRdb reprocessed the multiplex PCR reads via MiXCR and lists one record per CDR3 protein. The sample yields about 500,000 distinct CDR3 sequences, roughly 16% seen once. This receptor was taken from a woman in her thirties with Graves' ophthalmopathy. The specimen sequenced was blood. V is TRBV5-1 and J is TRBJ2-1; 15 positions match TRBD2. CDR3 DNA: TGCGCCAGCAGCGACCGGACTAGCGGGAGGGTTACACAGTTCTTC. Protein: CASSDRTSGRVTQFF.